These T cell receptor beta chains were read from a single sample in a study of blood T cell repertoires in COVID-19. The data were produced by immunoSEQ multiplex PCR, yet TCRdb's version contains in-frame clones alone and is incomplete. This sample has about 200,000 clones, with 86% found just once. Material: PBMCs or T cells enriched from blood (not recorded which). The receptors were gathered from a woman aged 35 to 49 with acute COVID-19. Both conserved end residues are part of each CDR3. D genes are given only for firm matches. Clone sizes are given selectively: once, few, many, or a class where the clone is expanded.

d_call: TRBD2; clone_size: -; j_call: TRBJ2-7; v_call: TRBV7-2; cdr3_nt: TGTGCCAGCAGCGGTAGCGGGAGCTACGAGCAGTACTTC; cdr3_aa: CASSGSGSYEQYF
d_call: -; clone_size: few; j_call: TRBJ2-6; v_call: TRBV7-8; cdr3_nt: TGTGCCAGCAGCCCCTTCTTCTCTGGGGCCAACGTCCTGACTTTC; cdr3_aa: CASSPFFSGANVLTF
d_call: -; clone_size: -; j_call: TRBJ1-1; v_call: TRBV7-8; cdr3_nt: TGTGCCAGCAGCTTAGTTTGGCAGGGACTGGAGAACACTGAAGCTTTCTTT; cdr3_aa: CASSLVWQGLENTEAFF
d_call: -; clone_size: few; j_call: TRBJ1-2; v_call: TRBV5-8; cdr3_nt: TGTGCCAGCAGCTCGGCTGGAGGGAATGGCTACACCTTC; cdr3_aa: CASSSAGGNGYTF
d_call: -; clone_size: -; j_call: TRBJ1-3; v_call: TRBV18; cdr3_nt: TGTGCCAGCTCAAACGTCCGACAATCGGGAAACACCATATATTTT; cdr3_aa: CASSNVRQSGNTIYF
d_call: TRBD2; clone_size: -; j_call: TRBJ2-1; v_call: TRBV2; cdr3_nt: TGTGCCAGCAGACCCACCCAAAGCGGGAGAGGGGACAATGAGCAGTTCTTC; cdr3_aa: CASRPTQSGRGDNEQFF
d_call: -; clone_size: -; j_call: TRBJ2-7; v_call: TRBV28; cdr3_nt: TGTGCCAGCAGCCAAAAGGACGGGGTGTTCTACGAGCAGTACTTC; cdr3_aa: CASSQKDGVFYEQYF
d_call: TRBD2; clone_size: few; j_call: TRBJ2-7; v_call: TRBV12-3/TRBV12-4; cdr3_nt: TGTGCCAGCAGCCCTAGCGGGAGAGGCGAGCAGTACTTC; cdr3_aa: CASSPSGRGEQYF
d_call: TRBD2; clone_size: -; j_call: TRBJ2-1; v_call: TRBV11-3; cdr3_nt: TGTGCCAGCAGCCCCGAGGGGAGGGCAAAGCAGTTCTTC; cdr3_aa: CASSPEGRAKQFF
d_call: -; clone_size: -; j_call: TRBJ1-2; v_call: TRBV3-1/TRBV3-2; cdr3_nt: TGTGCCAGCAGCCCAAACCTTGCCGGGACTAAGTACTATGGCTACACCTTC; cdr3_aa: CASSPNLAGTKYYGYTF
d_call: -; clone_size: -; j_call: TRBJ2-7; v_call: TRBV7-9; cdr3_nt: TGTGCCAGCAGCTTATTAGAGTACGAGCAGTACTTC; cdr3_aa: CASSLLEYEQYF
d_call: -; clone_size: -; j_call: TRBJ2-4; v_call: TRBV14; cdr3_nt: TGTGCCAGCAGCCAAGATCGGCCAGGGGTAGCCAAAAACATTCAGTACTTC; cdr3_aa: CASSQDRPGVAKNIQYF
d_call: TRBD2; clone_size: -; j_call: TRBJ2-1; v_call: TRBV9; cdr3_nt: TGTGCCAGCAGCGTATCCGGGAGCGTCCGGGGGGATGAGCAGTTCTTC; cdr3_aa: CASSVSGSVRGDEQFF
d_call: TRBD2; clone_size: -; j_call: TRBJ2-7; v_call: TRBV27; cdr3_nt: TGTGCCAGCAGTCCAACTAGCGGACTGGCGGAGCAGTACTTC; cdr3_aa: CASSPTSGLAEQYF
d_call: -; clone_size: once; j_call: TRBJ1-3; v_call: TRBV6-5; cdr3_nt: TGTGCCAGCAGATCAACAGGGACAGGAAACACCATATATTTT; cdr3_aa: CASRSTGTGNTIYF
d_call: -; clone_size: -; j_call: TRBJ2-3; v_call: TRBV7-2; cdr3_nt: TGTGCCAGCAGCCACGACTACCTCGCGACAGATACGCAGTATTTT; cdr3_aa: CASSHDYLATDTQYF
d_call: -; clone_size: -; j_call: TRBJ2-1; v_call: TRBV27; cdr3_nt: TGTGCCAGCAGTTTCGGGCCCGACGGGGATGAGCAGTTCTTC; cdr3_aa: CASSFGPDGDEQFF
d_call: -; clone_size: -; j_call: TRBJ2-1; v_call: TRBV7-3; cdr3_nt: TGTGCCAGCAGCCTAGACAATGAGCAGTTCTTC; cdr3_aa: CASSLDNEQFF
d_call: -; clone_size: -; j_call: TRBJ2-3; v_call: TRBV4-2; cdr3_nt: TGTGCCAGCAGCCAATACCAGACAAAAACCTCCGGGAATACGCAGTATTTT; cdr3_aa: CASSQYQTKTSGNTQYF
d_call: -; clone_size: -; j_call: TRBJ1-1; v_call: TRBV7-9; cdr3_nt: TGTGCCAGCAGCTTAGTTCAGAACACTGAAGCTTTCTTT; cdr3_aa: CASSLVQNTEAFF
d_call: TRBD2; clone_size: -; j_call: TRBJ2-5; v_call: TRBV7-2; cdr3_nt: TGTGCCAGCAGCCTCGGGACTAGCGGGAGCGGGGAGACCCAGTACTTC; cdr3_aa: CASSLGTSGSGETQYF
d_call: -; clone_size: -; j_call: TRBJ1-2; v_call: TRBV19; cdr3_nt: TGTGCCAGTAGTATAGACGGGGTAGACGGCTACACCTTC; cdr3_aa: CASSIDGVDGYTF
d_call: TRBD1; clone_size: few; j_call: TRBJ1-2; v_call: TRBV19; cdr3_nt: TGTGCCTCCGTAGGGGACAGCTATACCTATGGCTACACCTTC; cdr3_aa: CASVGDSYTYGYTF
d_call: -; clone_size: -; j_call: TRBJ2-7; v_call: TRBV7-8; cdr3_nt: TGTGCCAGCAGCTTATGGGGTAGCGTCGACTACGAGCAGTACTTC; cdr3_aa: CASSLWGSVDYEQYF